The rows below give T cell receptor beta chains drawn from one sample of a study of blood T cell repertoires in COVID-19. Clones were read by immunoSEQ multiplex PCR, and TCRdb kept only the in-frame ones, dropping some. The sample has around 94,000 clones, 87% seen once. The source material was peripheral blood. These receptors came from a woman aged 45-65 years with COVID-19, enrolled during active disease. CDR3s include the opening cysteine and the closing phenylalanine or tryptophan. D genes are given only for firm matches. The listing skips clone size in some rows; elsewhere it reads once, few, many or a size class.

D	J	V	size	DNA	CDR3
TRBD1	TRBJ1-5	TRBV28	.	TGTGCCAGCAGTGGGGACACCGGGACAGTCAATAGCAATCAGCCCCAGCATTTT	CASSGDTGTVNSNQPQHF
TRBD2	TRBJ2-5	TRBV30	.	TGTGCCTACTCTCCTGATAGCGGGGGGGAGACCCAGTACTTC	CAYSPDSGGETQYF
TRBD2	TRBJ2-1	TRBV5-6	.	TGTGCCAGCAGCCGTCCGGGACTAGCGGGGTTCAGCGAGCAGTTCTTC	CASSRPGLAGFSEQFF
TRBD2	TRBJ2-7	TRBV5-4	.	TGTGCCAGCAGCTTGCCCCTAGCGGGGGGATCCTACGAGCAGTACTTC	CASSLPLAGGSYEQYF
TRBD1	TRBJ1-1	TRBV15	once	TGTGCCACCAGCGGGGACAGGGTTTCGGCTTTCTTT	CATSGDRVSAFF
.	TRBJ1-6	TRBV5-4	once	TGTGCCAGCAGCTTGGCACAGCCAAATTCACCCCTCCACTTT	CASSLAQPNSPLHF
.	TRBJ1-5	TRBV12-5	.	TGTGCTAGTTTAGAAGGGGGGGAGCCCCAGCATTTT	CASLEGGEPQHF
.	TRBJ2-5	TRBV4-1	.	TGCGCCAGCAGCCTGGGACTCCCGGAGACCCAGTACTTC	CASSLGLPETQYF
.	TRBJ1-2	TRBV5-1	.	TGCGCCAGCAGCACGTTTCGTGCTGACAGTCGGACTAACTATGGCTACACCTTC	CASSTFRADSRTNYGYTF
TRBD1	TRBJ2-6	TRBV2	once	TGTGCCAGCAGTGAGCGGACAGGGGGCGGTTTTGGGGCCAACGTCCTGACTTTC	CASSERTGGGFGANVLTF
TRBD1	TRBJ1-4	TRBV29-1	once	TGCAGCGTAGGACCCTACAGGGGGACTAATGAAAAACTGTTTTTT	CSVGPYRGTNEKLFF
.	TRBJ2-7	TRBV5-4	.	TGTGCCAGCACAATCGACAGCACCTACGAGCAGTACTTC	CASTIDSTYEQYF
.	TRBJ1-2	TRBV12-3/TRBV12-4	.	TGTGCCAGCACAGGGCTGGTCGGTGGCTACACCTTC	CASTGLVGGYTF
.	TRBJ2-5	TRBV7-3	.	TGTGCCAGCAGCTTATACAGAAGGGAGACCCAGTACTTC	CASSLYRRETQYF
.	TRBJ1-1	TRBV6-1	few	TGTGCCAGCAGTGAGAGGGGGTACGGCACTGAAGCTTTCTTT	CASSERGYGTEAFF
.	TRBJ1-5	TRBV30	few	TGTGCCTGGAGCTCCGGGACAAATAGCAATCAGCCCCAGCATTTT	CAWSSGTNSNQPQHF
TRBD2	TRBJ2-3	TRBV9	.	TGTGCCAGCAGCGTAGATGGACTAGCGGGGTTCACAGATACGCAGTATTTT	CASSVDGLAGFTDTQYF
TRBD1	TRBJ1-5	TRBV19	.	TGTGCCAGTAGTATAGGGACAGGCTATAGCAATCAGCCCCAGCATTTT	CASSIGTGYSNQPQHF
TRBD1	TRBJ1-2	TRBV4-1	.	TGCGCCAGCAGCCAGGCTGGACAGGGAGGAGGCTACACCTTC	CASSQAGQGGGYTF
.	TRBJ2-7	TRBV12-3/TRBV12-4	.	TGTGCCAGCAGCTTTCCGGGTGACGAGCAGTACTTC	CASSFPGDEQYF
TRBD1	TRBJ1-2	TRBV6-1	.	TGTGCCAGCAGTGATGGGGGACAGGCCTATGGCTACACCTTC	CASSDGGQAYGYTF
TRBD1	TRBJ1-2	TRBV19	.	TGTGCCAGTAGTAACCGACAGGGGACTAACTATGGCTACACCTTC	CASSNRQGTNYGYTF
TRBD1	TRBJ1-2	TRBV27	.	TGTGCCAGCAGTTGGAACAGGGGGCAGAACTATGGCTACACCTTC	CASSWNRGQNYGYTF
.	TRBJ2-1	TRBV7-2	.	TGTGCCAGCAGCTCCCAAATCCAGGGGAATCACAATGAGCAGTTCTTC	CASSSQIQGNHNEQFF
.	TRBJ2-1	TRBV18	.	TGTGCCAGCTCACCAATGCCGTCGGGGAATGAGCAGTTCTTC	CASSPMPSGNEQFF
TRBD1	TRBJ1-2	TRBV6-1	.	TGTGCCAGCAGTGAAGCAACACAGGGGACCTTCTATGGCTACACCTTC	CASSEATQGTFYGYTF
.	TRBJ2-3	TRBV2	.	TGTGCCAGCAGTGTCGTCGGGGGTGGCACAGATACGCAGTATTTT	CASSVVGGGTDTQYF
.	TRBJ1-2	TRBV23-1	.	TGCGCCAGCATAAGGGCGGGCTATGGCTACACCTTC	CASIRAGYGYTF
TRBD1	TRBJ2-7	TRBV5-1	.	TGCGCCAGCAGCCTCACCGGGACAGGCTCCTACGAGCAGTACTTC	CASSLTGTGSYEQYF
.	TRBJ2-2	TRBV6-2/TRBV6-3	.	TGTGCCAGCAGCCTAGCGTCCGGAGGGGAGCTGTTTTTT	CASSLASGGELFF
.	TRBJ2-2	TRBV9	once	TGTGCCAGCAGCGTAGTTTCGGGGAACACCGGGGAGCTGTTTTTT	CASSVVSGNTGELFF
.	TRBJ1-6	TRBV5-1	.	TGCGCCAGCAGCTTGACAGGTTCTCGAAATTCACCCCTCCACTTT	CASSLTGSRNSPLHF
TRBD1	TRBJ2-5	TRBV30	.	TGTGCCTGGAGTGTACCGGGACAGGGGGTAAAGACCCAGTACTTC	CAWSVPGQGVKTQYF
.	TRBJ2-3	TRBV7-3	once	TGTGCCAGCAGCTTTCAGGATAGCACAGATACGCAGTATTTT	CASSFQDSTDTQYF
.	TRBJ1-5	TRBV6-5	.	TGTGCCAGCAGTTCATCAGGGGGCAATCAGCCCCAGCATTTT	CASSSSGGNQPQHF
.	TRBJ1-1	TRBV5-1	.	TGCGCCAGCAGCTTGATAGCGGTAAACACTGAAGCTTTCTTT	CASSLIAVNTEAFF
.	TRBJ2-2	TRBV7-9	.	TGTGCCAGCAGCTTGGGGCGCTCCACCGGGGAGCTGTTTTTT	CASSLGRSTGELFF
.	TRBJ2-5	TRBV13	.	TGTGCCAGCAGCACCCAGGGGCAAGAGACCCAGTACTTC	CASSTQGQETQYF
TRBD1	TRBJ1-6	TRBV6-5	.	TGTGCCAGCAGTTTAGGACAGGGGGCAATTGGTTCACCCCTCCACTTT	CASSLGQGAIGSPLHF
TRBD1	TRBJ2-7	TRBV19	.	TGTGCCAGTAGTACACAGGGGGCTAGCGAGCAGTACTTC	CASSTQGASEQYF